Listed below are T cell receptor beta chains from one sample, sequenced in a study of Graves' ophthalmopathy and Graves' hyperthyroidism. TCRdb reprocessed the multiplex PCR reads via MiXCR and lists one record per CDR3 protein. The sample consists of about 480,000 distinct CDR3 sequences, about an eighth of them appearing once. The source material was blood. The receptors come from a woman aged 25 to 39 with Graves' ophthalmopathy. The CDR3 runs from the conserved cysteine through the conserved F or W. D genes are given only for firm matches. Clone size is shown for a subset of rows, as once, few, many or a class of expanded clone.

d_gene,v_gene,j_gene,abundance,CDR3aa,CDR3nt
.,TRBV6-1,TRBJ2-7,many,CALGRGHEQYF,TGTGCCCTCGGTCGGGGCCACGAGCAGTACTTC
.,TRBV20-1,TRBJ2-2,many,CSAVGGASNTGELFF,TGCAGTGCTGTAGGGGGGGCATCGAACACCGGGGAGCTGTTTTTT
.,TRBV18,TRBJ1-5,many,CASSNREGNQPQHF,TGTGCCAGCTCCAACAGGGAGGGCAATCAGCCCCAGCATTTT
.,TRBV20-1,TRBJ1-6,many,CSAREGQGDSPLHF,TGCAGTGCTAGGGAGGGGCAGGGAGATTCACCCCTCCACTTT
TRBD1,TRBV5-5,TRBJ1-1,many,CASSLGDRGGTEAFF,TGTGCCAGCAGCTTGGGGGACAGGGGAGGTACTGAAGCTTTCTTT
.,TRBV13,TRBJ2-5,many,CASSEQRAETQYF,TGTGCCAGCAGCGAACAGCGGGCGGAGACCCAGTACTTC
.,TRBV19,TRBJ1-1,many,CASSSVMNTEAFF,TGTGCCAGTAGTTCGGTCATGAACACTGAAGCTTTCTTT
TRBD2,TRBV20-1,TRBJ2-7,many,CSARTSGKAEQYF,TGCAGTGCTAGGACTAGCGGGAAGGCCGAGCAGTACTTC
.,TRBV2,TRBJ1-2,.,CASREGPGYGYTF,TGTGCCAGCAGAGAGGGGCCGGGTTATGGCTACACCTTC
TRBD1,TRBV20-1,TRBJ1-5,.,CSATWTGNNQPQHF,TGCAGTGCAACGTGGACAGGGAACAATCAGCCCCAGCATTTT
.,TRBV6-2/TRBV6-3,TRBJ2-2,many,CASSYGPEITGELFF,TGTGCCAGCAGTTACGGACCGGAGATCACCGGGGAGCTGTTTTTT
.,TRBV27,TRBJ1-2,many,CASSSLSGVFYGYTF,TGTGCCAGCAGTTCGCTATCCGGGGTCTTCTATGGCTACACCTTC
.,TRBV29-1,TRBJ2-2,.,CSVEVRSQGEGGELFF,TGCAGCGTTGAAGTTCGGTCACAGGGTGAAGGCGGGGAGCTGTTTTTT
.,TRBV20-1,TRBJ1-1,many,CSARWLRANTEAFF,TGCAGTGCTAGATGGCTTAGAGCGAACACTGAAGCTTTCTTT
.,TRBV6-1,TRBJ1-5,many,CASSVLSGSNQPQHF,TGTGCCAGCAGTGTCCTCTCGGGGAGCAATCAGCCCCAGCATTTT
TRBD1,TRBV7-6,TRBJ2-2,many,CASSFGQGTSNTGELFF,TGTGCCAGCAGCTTCGGACAGGGGACTTCGAACACCGGGGAGCTGTTTTTT
.,TRBV3-1,TRBJ1-1,many,CASSQINTEAFF,TGTGCCAGCAGCCAGATTAACACTGAAGCTTTCTTT
TRBD2,TRBV20-1,TRBJ2-5,once,CSATLAGGISGTQYF,TGCAGTGCTACTCTAGCGGGGGGCATCAGCGGAACCCAGTACTTC
TRBD1,TRBV30,TRBJ1-2,many,CACPPRGAHSYGYTF,TGTGCCTGTCCTCCCAGGGGGGCCCATAGTTATGGCTACACCTTC
TRBD2,TRBV6-2/TRBV6-3,TRBJ2-3,many,CASNGLASTDTQYF,TGTGCCAGCAACGGACTAGCGAGCACAGATACGCAGTATTTT
.,TRBV12-3/TRBV12-4,TRBJ2-5,many,CASRQEQETQYF,TGTGCCAGCAGGCAGGAACAAGAGACCCAGTACTTC
TRBD1,TRBV7-2,TRBJ2-4,many,CASSPRTGGAKNIQYF,TGTGCCAGCAGCCCCCGGACAGGGGGAGCCAAAAACATTCAGTACTTC
.,TRBV29-1,TRBJ1-1,many,CSVDPGQNTEAFF,TGCAGCGTTGACCCTGGACAGAACACTGAAGCTTTCTTT
TRBD2,TRBV11-2,TRBJ2-7,many,CASSLVGSSTSGRKYEQYF,TGTGCCAGCAGCTTAGTAGGTTCATCGACTAGCGGGAGGAAATACGAGCAGTACTTC
.,TRBV19,TRBJ1-2,few,CATGPVANYGYTF,TGTGCCACCGGTCCCGTTGCTAACTATGGCTACACCTTC
.,TRBV11-2,TRBJ2-7,many,CASSSWTYEQYF,TGTGCCAGCAGCTCGTGGACCTACGAGCAGTACTTC
.,TRBV28,TRBJ2-6,many,CATERHGSGANVLTF,TGTGCCACCGAAAGACATGGTTCTGGGGCCAACGTCCTGACTTTC
.,TRBV28,TRBJ2-5,.,CASKAPGVKETQYF,TGTGCCAGCAAGGCCCCAGGGGTAAAAGAGACCCAGTACTTC
TRBD2,TRBV2,TRBJ2-5,many,CASMALAAPQETQYF,TGTGCCAGCATGGCCCTAGCGGCCCCACAAGAGACCCAGTACTTC
.,TRBV7-2,TRBJ1-5,many,CASSLGGDNQPQHF,TGTGCCAGCAGCTTAGGAGGGGACAATCAGCCCCAGCATTTT
TRBD1,TRBV9,TRBJ1-2,few,CASSDYAGQGAKVPYGYTF,TGTGCCAGCAGCGACTACGCAGGACAGGGGGCGAAAGTACCTTATGGCTACACCTTC
.,TRBV9,TRBJ2-7,many,CASSARAGIAYEQYF,TGTGCCAGCAGCGCCCGAGCGGGCATAGCCTACGAGCAGTACTTC
TRBD1,TRBV28,TRBJ2-7,many,CASSVTGLGEQYF,TGTGCCAGCAGTGTGACAGGGCTGGGCGAGCAGTACTTC
.,TRBV28,TRBJ1-5,many,CASRVLETDLNQPQHF,TGTGCCAGCAGGGTCTTGGAGACAGATCTCAATCAGCCCCAGCATTTT
TRBD1,TRBV18,TRBJ1-1,.,CASLPGQGPNTEAFF,TGTGCCAGCCTTCCGGGACAGGGACCGAACACTGAAGCTTTCTTT
TRBD1,TRBV12-3/TRBV12-4,TRBJ2-7,.,CASSPLYRGTYEQYF,TGTGCCAGCAGTCCCCTTTACAGGGGGACCTACGAGCAGTACTTC
.,TRBV28,TRBJ1-5,many,CASSSGEINQPQHF,TGTGCCAGCAGCTCCGGGGAGATTAATCAGCCCCAGCATTTT
TRBD1,TRBV6-1,TRBJ2-4,many,CASSPSRDSQNIQYF,TGTGCCAGCAGTCCAAGCCGGGACAGCCAAAACATTCAGTACTTC
TRBD1,TRBV6-2/TRBV6-3,TRBJ2-5,many,CASTRQGQGMETQYF,TGTGCCAGCACTCGACAGGGACAGGGGATGGAGACCCAGTACTTC
TRBD1,TRBV12-3/TRBV12-4,TRBJ1-2,many,CASSPRQGAYGYTF,TGTGCCAGCAGTCCTCGACAGGGGGCCTATGGCTACACCTTC
TRBD1,TRBV15,TRBJ1-2,many,CATSFPFTGDLSTYGYTF,TGTGCCACCAGCTTCCCGTTCACAGGGGATCTGTCTACTTATGGCTACACCTTC
.,TRBV19,TRBJ1-2,many,CASTRTESYGYTF,TGTGCCAGTACTAGGACAGAGTCTTATGGCTACACCTTC
.,TRBV12-3/TRBV12-4,TRBJ1-1,many,CASTPGGINTEAFF,TGTGCCAGCACACCCGGGGGCATAAACACTGAAGCTTTCTTT
.,TRBV30,TRBJ1-2,many,CAWSVQGSYGYTF,TGTGCCTGGAGTGTACAAGGGAGCTATGGCTACACCTTC
.,TRBV12-3/TRBV12-4,TRBJ1-5,few,CASSRTGGDQPQRF,TGTGCCAGCAGCCGGACGGGGGGAGACCAGCCCCAGCGTTTT
.,TRBV28,TRBJ2-7,many,CASSLYAGRKAYEQYF,TGTGCCAGCAGTTTATACGCAGGGAGGAAAGCCTACGAGCAGTACTTC
TRBD1,TRBV11-2,TRBJ1-2,many,CASKGQGAGGYTF,TGTGCCAGCAAGGGACAGGGGGCGGGTGGCTACACCTTC
TRBD2,TRBV11-2,TRBJ2-7,many,CASSLGVAGGHVYEQYF,TGTGCCAGCAGCTTAGGGGTAGCGGGGGGGCATGTCTACGAGCAGTACTTC
TRBD2,TRBV6-5,TRBJ2-1,many,CASSYSSGASYNEQFF,TGTGCCAGCAGTTACTCGAGCGGGGCTTCCTACAATGAGCAGTTCTTC
.,TRBV30,TRBJ1-5,many,CACGAFVDQPQHF,TGTGCCTGCGGGGCCTTCGTTGATCAGCCCCAGCATTTT
.,TRBV7-8,TRBJ2-7,many,CASSSGQIGSYEQYF,TGTGCCAGCAGCTCCGGACAGATTGGATCCTACGAGCAGTACTTC
TRBD1,TRBV6-1,TRBJ1-1,.,CASSKTGKNTEAFF,TGTGCCAGCAGTAAGACAGGGAAGAACACTGAAGCTTTCTTT
TRBD2,TRBV24-1,TRBJ2-2,many,CATSGPSGLAGAGELFF,TGTGCCACCAGTGGACCTTCGGGACTAGCGGGAGCCGGGGAGCTGTTTTTT
TRBD2,TRBV5-4,TRBJ2-5,many,CASSLKRGAQETQYF,TGTGCCAGCAGCTTGAAGCGGGGGGCCCAAGAGACCCAGTACTTC